This TCR beta chain comes out of a study of T-cell memory formation after mild COVID-19. Using constant-segment primers, 5'RACE produced TCR alpha and TCR beta cDNA libraries carrying sample barcodes and UMIs. One entry per CDR3 protein, called by TCRdb with MiXCR from the 5' RACE reads. Altogether approximately 150,000 distinct CDR3 sequences are present, about 14% being singletons, with the ten largest covering 14%. Trimming pared 3 bases from V and 2 bases from J, leaving 10 bases between. From germline, CDR1 is MGHRA and CDR2 YSYEKL. There are 14 residues in the CDR3. Study conclusions and caveats: In second-wave clones peaking day 37, SARS-CoV-2 specificity remained unconfirmed. Pre-infection memory harbored some responding clones, suggesting cross-reactive memory joined.

The sample holds a few counts of this clonotype. Its antigen is unknown. What was sequenced was PBMCs or a T cell subset sorted from them (not recorded which). The sequence came from an adult woman who had mild COVID-19 (a few samples of this study predate the infection). Cell type and time point are not known. This chain links TRBV4-1 with TRBJ1-1, with a possible D match to TRBD1 (5 bases). The CDR3 protein is CASSQETANTEAFF. In DNA, the CDR3 is TGCGCCAGCAGCCAGGAGACAGCTAACACTGAAGCTTTCTTT.